Listed below are T cell receptor beta chains from one sample, sequenced in a study of blood T cell repertoires in COVID-19. Here immunoSEQ multiplex PCR was the method, and the copy in TCRdb shows in-frame clones only, minus some. The sample holds nearly 300,000 clones; around 88% are singletons and the top ten take 6.9%. The specimen was peripheral blood. The receptors were gathered from a woman aged 25 to 39 who had recovered from COVID-19. Both conserved end residues are part of each CDR3. Fields, in order: J gene, clone size, D gene, V gene, CDR3 protein, CDR3 DNA. The D gene is left open where the match is weak. Not every row has a clone size; where given, it reads once, few, many or a size class.

>TRBJ1-2|.|.|TRBV4-1
CASSQGAGALNYGYTF
TGCGCCAGCAGCCAAGGGGCAGGGGCCTTAAACTATGGCTACACCTTC
>TRBJ1-1|.|TRBD1|TRBV2
CASSGDRGHTEAFF
TGTGCCAGCAGTGGTGACAGGGGGCACACTGAAGCTTTCTTT
>TRBJ1-1|few|.|TRBV4-1
CASSQGSDRFNTEAFF
TGCGCCAGCAGCCAAGGGAGCGACAGGTTTAACACTGAAGCTTTCTTT
>TRBJ2-5|.|.|TRBV28
CASSPPQGPETQYF
TGTGCCAGCAGCCCTCCGCAGGGGCCGGAGACCCAGTACTTC
>TRBJ2-5|.|.|TRBV18
CASSPPGDQETQYF
TGTGCCAGCTCACCACCGGGAGATCAAGAGACCCAGTACTTC
>TRBJ1-2|.|.|TRBV5-6
CASSLANREGGYTF
TGTGCCAGCAGCTTGGCGAACAGGGAGGGAGGCTACACCTTC
>TRBJ1-1|.|.|TRBV20-1
CSASGETGLNAEAFF
TGCAGTGCTAGTGGAGAGACAGGCCTGAACGCTGAAGCTTTCTTT
>TRBJ2-1|.|.|TRBV7-2
CASSTAVPSYNEQFF
TGTGCCAGCAGCACAGCCGTTCCCTCCTACAATGAGCAGTTCTTC
>TRBJ2-3|.|TRBD2|TRBV4-1
CASSQEVSSGRDTQYF
TGCGCCAGCAGCCAAGAGGTATCTAGCGGGCGAGATACGCAGTATTTT
>TRBJ2-7|.|.|TRBV29-1
CSVVGGYEQYF
TGCAGCGTTGTCGGTGGCTACGAGCAGTACTTC